Listed below are T cell receptor beta chains from one sample, sequenced in a study of shared T cell receptors in the human thymus. The protocol was immunoSEQ multiplex PCR, while the TCRdb copy is restricted to in-frame clones and leaves out a portion. This table has 500,000 to 850,000 clones, about 89% appearing once. The same sample was also used in a study of human thymus T cells.

Sequencing was carried out using thymocytes. These receptors were obtained from a boy in the first two years of life with a congenital heart defect. The CDR3 runs from the conserved cysteine through the conserved F or W. D genes are given only for firm matches. Expanded clones get a size class; other rows say once, few or many, or leave the size out.

d_call | j_call | clone_size | v_call | cdr3_aa | cdr3_nt
NA | TRBJ2-2 | NA | TRBV15 | CATSPPGGTGELFF | TGTGCCACCAGTCCCCCAGGGGGGACCGGGGAGCTGTTTTTT
TRBD2 | TRBJ2-1 | NA | TRBV5-6 | CASSLVDSGSLFF | TGTGCCAGCAGCTTGGTAGATAGCGGGAGTTTGTTCTTC
NA | TRBJ2-6 | NA | TRBV11-2 | CASSLGQGLPGANVLTF | TGTGCCAGCAGCTTAGGACAGGGACTTCCTGGGGCCAACGTCCTGACTTTC
TRBD2 | TRBJ2-1 | NA | TRBV14 | CASSLRTSGSGNEQFF | TGTGCCAGCAGCCTTAGGACTAGCGGGAGTGGGAATGAGCAGTTCTTC
TRBD2 | TRBJ2-3 | once | TRBV2 | CASTPGLAGVNYGTDTQYF | TGTGCCAGCACCCCGGGGCTAGCGGGAGTTAATTACGGCACAGATACGCAGTATTTT
TRBD2 | TRBJ2-1 | NA | TRBV6-1 | CASSGGPGLAGVNEQFF | TGTGCCAGCAGTGGAGGTCCGGGACTAGCGGGAGTCAATGAGCAGTTCTTC
NA | TRBJ2-1 | NA | TRBV2 | CASKITGDQYNEQFF | TGTGCCAGCAAAATTACGGGAGATCAATACAATGAGCAGTTCTTC
TRBD1 | TRBJ2-3 | NA | TRBV14 | CASSQAGGYTDTQYF | TGTGCCAGCAGCCAAGCAGGGGGATACACAGATACGCAGTATTTT
NA | TRBJ1-5 | NA | TRBV28 | CASSRLVSNQPQHF | TGTGCCAGCAGCCGATTAGTGAGCAATCAGCCCCAGCATTTT
TRBD1 | TRBJ1-4 | NA | TRBV18 | CASSPDREKLFF | TGTGCCAGCTCACCGGACAGGGAAAAACTGTTTTTT
NA | TRBJ1-1 | NA | TRBV29-1 | CSVEEVQGWGTEAFF | TGCAGCGTTGAAGAGGTCCAGGGATGGGGCACTGAAGCTTTCTTT
NA | TRBJ2-1 | NA | TRBV10-3 | CAISDLEDGDEQFF | TGTGCCATCAGTGATTTGGAGGACGGCGATGAGCAGTTCTTC
TRBD1 | TRBJ2-7 | NA | TRBV10-3 | CAISEDRGQEYEQYF | TGTGCCATCAGTGAGGACAGGGGGCAGGAATACGAGCAGTACTTC
NA | TRBJ1-3 | NA | TRBV18 | CASSRFRRNTIYF | TGTGCCAGCTCACGATTTAGAAGAAACACCATATATTTT
NA | TRBJ1-5 | NA | TRBV5-8 | CASTDQPQHF | TGTGCCAGCACGGATCAGCCCCAGCATTTT
TRBD2 | TRBJ2-3 | few | TRBV6-1 | CASSGPLAGGTDTQYF | TGTGCCAGCAGTGGACCACTAGCGGGGGGCACAGATACGCAGTATTTT
TRBD1 | TRBJ1-3 | NA | TRBV4-3 | CASSQDRVGFSDSGNTIYF | TGCGCCAGCAGCCAGGACAGGGTCGGTTTTTCGGACTCTGGAAACACCATATATTTT
TRBD1 | TRBJ1-4 | NA | TRBV6-1 | CASSEDRGTGNEKLFF | TGTGCCAGCAGTGAGGACAGGGGGACGGGTAATGAAAAACTGTTTTTT
NA | TRBJ2-7 | NA | TRBV5-6 | CASRSQGPYEQYF | TGTGCCAGCCGATCACAGGGCCCCTACGAGCAGTACTTC
NA | TRBJ2-1 | NA | TRBV5-1 | CASSHSRDEQFF | TGCGCCAGCAGCCACTCGCGCGATGAGCAGTTCTTC
TRBD1 | TRBJ2-4 | NA | TRBV19 | CATRQGGKNIQYF | TGTGCCACCAGACAGGGCGGCAAAAACATTCAGTACTTC
NA | TRBJ1-5 | NA | TRBV28 | CASSLGGRVGPQHF | TGTGCCAGCAGTTTAGGGGGGAGGGTCGGGCCCCAGCATTTT
NA | TRBJ2-4 | once | TRBV6-6 | CASSHGQIQYF | TGTGCCAGCAGCCATGGACAGATTCAGTACTTC
NA | TRBJ2-1 | NA | TRBV18 | CASSPPTEGVAVHPNEQFF | TGTGCCAGCTCACCCCCGACAGAAGGAGTTGCCGTTCATCCCAATGAGCAGTTCTTC
NA | TRBJ1-1 | NA | TRBV6-5 | CASSYSKSEVNTEAFF | TGTGCCAGCAGTTACTCGAAAAGTGAGGTGAACACTGAAGCTTTCTTT
TRBD1 | TRBJ2-7 | NA | TRBV4-3 | CASSQRLPGTGDSYEQYF | TGCGCCAGCAGCCAAAGGTTGCCCGGGACAGGGGATTCCTACGAGCAGTACTTC
TRBD1 | TRBJ1-5 | NA | TRBV7-2 | CASSLVGRTGTLNQPQHF | TGTGCCAGCAGCTTAGTGGGACGGACAGGGACTCTCAATCAGCCCCAGCATTTT
TRBD1 | TRBJ2-6 | NA | TRBV14 | CASSQESQQGGMSGANVLTF | TGTGCCAGCAGCCAAGAGTCTCAACAGGGGGGTATGTCTGGGGCCAACGTCCTGACTTTC
NA | TRBJ2-7 | NA | TRBV4-2 | CASSPYHPPGFYEQYF | TGTGCCAGCAGCCCATACCATCCTCCGGGGTTCTACGAGCAGTACTTC
TRBD1 | TRBJ2-2 | NA | TRBV2 | CASIGQGWGGGELFF | TGTGCCAGCATTGGACAGGGGTGGGGTGGCGGGGAGCTGTTTTTT
NA | TRBJ2-5 | NA | TRBV5-6 | CASSLSLNLSGETQYF | TGTGCCAGCAGCTTGTCACTAAACCTAAGCGGAGAGACCCAGTACTTC
TRBD2 | TRBJ2-2 | NA | TRBV15 | CATRRSLAGGVNTGELFF | TGTGCCACCAGGCGAAGTTTAGCGGGGGGGGTGAACACCGGGGAGCTGTTTTTT
NA | TRBJ1-6 | NA | TRBV16 | CASSRRVASGNSPLHF | TGTGCCAGCAGCCGTCGTGTGGCCAGCGGGAATTCACCCCTCCACTTT
TRBD2 | TRBJ2-1 | NA | TRBV28 | CASSLTRGGIGSYNEQFF | TGTGCCAGCAGTTTAACCCGGGGGGGGATAGGCTCCTACAATGAGCAGTTCTTC
TRBD1 | TRBJ1-4 | NA | TRBV29-1 | CSVDRTGKGEKLFF | TGCAGCGTTGACAGGACAGGGAAAGGAGAAAAACTGTTTTTT
TRBD1 | TRBJ2-1 | NA | TRBV14 | CASSQAPGTGDYNEQFF | TGTGCCAGCAGCCAAGCACCCGGGACAGGAGATTACAATGAGCAGTTCTTC
NA | TRBJ2-7 | NA | TRBV4-3 | CASSQGFQGNYEQYF | TGCGCCAGCAGCCAAGGATTTCAGGGCAACTACGAGCAGTACTTC
TRBD1 | TRBJ2-7 | NA | TRBV10-3 | CATIDRERVYYEQYF | TGTGCCACTATCGACAGGGAAAGGGTTTACTACGAGCAGTACTTC
TRBD1 | TRBJ1-5 | NA | TRBV4-1 | CASSQVQTRRTGRNQPQHF | TGCGCCAGCAGCCAAGTACAAACGAGAAGGACAGGGCGTAATCAGCCCCAGCATTTT
NA | TRBJ2-6 | NA | TRBV7-9 | CASSLDREGICGANVLTF | TGTGCCAGCAGCTTAGACAGGGAGGGGATCTGCGGGGCCAACGTCCTGACTTTC
NA | TRBJ1-2 | NA | TRBV7-2 | CASSLLRGGYTF | TGTGCCAGCAGCTTGTTGAGAGGAGGCTACACCTTC
NA | TRBJ1-1 | NA | TRBV9 | CASSGQRGWDTEAFF | TGTGCCAGCAGCGGCCAAAGGGGGTGGGACACTGAAGCTTTCTTT
NA | TRBJ1-5 | NA | TRBV12-5 | CASGPILLDTRVGNQPQHF | TGTGCTAGTGGTCCTATTCTACTGGACACCAGGGTTGGCAATCAGCCCCAGCATTTT
TRBD1 | TRBJ1-1 | NA | TRBV5-1 | CASSARQGTEAFF | TGCGCCAGCAGCGCCCGACAGGGAACTGAAGCTTTCTTT
TRBD2 | TRBJ2-3 | once | TRBV10-2 | CASSEPDGLAGANTQYF | TGCGCCAGCAGTGAGCCCGACGGACTAGCGGGAGCAAATACGCAGTATTTT
NA | TRBJ2-5 | NA | TRBV11-2 | CASSLITGRETQYF | TGTGCCAGCAGCTTAATCACAGGTCGTGAGACCCAGTACTTC
TRBD1 | TRBJ1-2 | NA | TRBV10-3 | CAISEPKTGTGVYGYTF | TGTGCCATCAGTGAGCCCAAAACCGGGACAGGGGTCTATGGCTACACCTTC
NA | TRBJ1-1 | NA | TRBV7-9 | CASLAGHLGNTEAFF | TGTGCCAGCCTGGCGGGTCATTTGGGGAACACTGAAGCTTTCTTT
NA | TRBJ1-2 | few | TRBV28 | CASSLGSRGYGYTF | TGTGCCAGCAGTTTAGGGAGTCGGGGCTATGGCTACACCTTC
NA | TRBJ1-1 | NA | TRBV19 | CASTGGEGNTEAFF | TGTGCCAGTACTGGCGGAGAGGGAAACACTGAAGCTTTCTTT
TRBD2 | TRBJ2-1 | NA | TRBV5-6 | CASSYGLAGARSYNEQFF | TGTGCCAGCAGCTATGGGCTAGCGGGAGCTAGGTCCTACAATGAGCAGTTCTTC
TRBD2 | TRBJ2-5 | NA | TRBV6-1 | CASRRGGGLQETQYF | TGTGCCAGCAGGCGGGGGGGCGGGCTCCAAGAGACCCAGTACTTC
TRBD1 | TRBJ2-5 | NA | TRBV13 | CASSRGQEETQYF | TGTGCCAGCAGCCGAGGACAGGAAGAGACCCAGTACTTC
NA | TRBJ2-5 | NA | TRBV27 | CASSRGDGGETQYF | TGTGCCAGCAGTCGGGGAGACGGAGGGGAGACCCAGTACTTC
TRBD1 | TRBJ1-2 | NA | TRBV12-5 | CASGSARDRSVYGYTF | TGTGCTAGTGGCTCCGCCCGGGACAGAAGCGTGTATGGCTACACCTTC
NA | TRBJ2-7 | NA | TRBV30 | CAWRREPPNEQYF | TGTGCCTGGAGGAGGGAGCCGCCTAACGAGCAGTACTTC
NA | TRBJ1-6 | few | TRBV6-5 | CASSYGRQGNSPLHF | TGTGCCAGCAGTTACGGGAGGCAGGGCAATTCACCCCTCCACTTT
TRBD2 | TRBJ2-7 | NA | TRBV27 | CASMGRVDYEQYF | TGTGCCAGCATGGGGAGGGTAGACTACGAGCAGTACTTC